This passage covers 3 T cell receptor beta chains from one sample sequenced in a study of OX40 agonist ivuxolimab in advanced cancers. Method: immunoSEQ multiplex PCR; TCRdb's copy keeps in-frame clones and lacks some. The sample consists of about 53,000 clones, more than 70% of them appearing once. The source material was CD4+ or CD8+ T cells sorted from blood, sampled in a trial of the OX40 agonist ivuxolimab. The source is an adult with an advanced solid tumor such as melanoma, head and neck, liver or kidney cancer.

J is TRBJ2-1 and V is TRBV13, with 8 bases that match TRBD2. The CDR3 length is 16 residues. Per germline, CDR1 PRHDT and CDR2 FYEKMQ (reference sequence). V was clipped by 2 bases and J by 4 bases; unmatched bases: 7. In DNA form, the CDR3 reads TGTGCCAGCAGCTTAAATCCGGGAGGGTCTTACAATGAGCAGTTCTTC. The encoded protein is CASSLNPGGSYNEQFF. Complete variable domain (other parts from reference TRBV13 and TRBJ2-1): AAGVIQSPRHLIKEKRETATLKCYPIPRHDTVYWYQQGPGQDPQFLISFYEKMQSDKGSIPDRFSAQQFSDYHSELNMSSLELGDSALYFCASSLNPGGSYNEQFFGPGTRLTVL.

The chain couples TRBV5-1 to TRBJ2-2; TRBD2 aligns across 10 bases. Trimming removed 6 bases from V and 4 bases from J; junction bases left unmatched: 9. Germline assignment: CDR1 SGHRS and CDR2 YFSETQ. CDR3 size: 16 residues. CDR3 DNA sequence: TGCGCCAGCACGCAAACGTCTAGCGGGAGCACCGGGGAGCTGTTTTTT. This translates into CASTQTSSGSTGELFF.

The V and J genes are TRBV19 and TRBJ2-5; D might be TRBD1 (5 bases). Matching the DNA end better, TRBJ2-7 makes the J call doubtful. CDR1 is LNHDA, CDR2 SQIVND, per germline (reference sequence). The CDR3 has 15 residues. The DNA for the CDR3 is TGTGCCAGTAGTATACAGTGGGGCGGAGACTACGAGCAGTACTTC. This sequence encodes CASSIQWGGDYEQYF.